The clone carrying this TCR beta chain was picked up many times. The sample comes from a study of T cells in Graves' hyperthyroidism and ophthalmopathy. Germline assignment: CDR1 SGHTA and CDR2 FQGNSA. Losses at the gene ends were 1 base for V and 2 bases for J; bases not matched to a gene: 11. This CDR3 is 18 amino acids long. TCR beta CDR3 sequences were amplified from RNA transcripts. The study used the HTBI primer set for a first-round RT-PCR of the TCR CDR3. Using its own MiXCR run on the multiplex PCR reads, TCRdb lists one record per CDR3 protein. Altogether 550,000 to 650,000 distinct CDR3 sequences are present, roughly 14% being singletons, with the ten largest covering less than 6%.

Sequenced sample: blood. The clonotype originates from a woman in her twenties or thirties with Graves' hyperthyroidism that later progressed to Graves' ophthalmopathy. The genes are TRBV7-2 and TRBJ2-7; 10 bases are a match to TRBD2. CDR3 loop: CASSLDGTSAVTAYEQYF. The CDR3 region has the DNA TGTGCCAGCAGCTTAGACGGGACTAGCGCTGTCACAGCCTACGAGCAGTACTTC.